This T cell receptor (beta chain) appears in the sequencing data of a study of T cell clonality in common variable immunodeficiency. General study results and limits: Compared with healthy controls, CVID subjects showed increased TCRbeta clonality, mostly in about a third. Reportedly, TCR beta sequences from common variable immunodeficiency showed fewer deletions and N-nucleotide insertions.

CVID subjects had received replacement immunoglobulin for at least one year. CVID subjects were neither ill nor on immunomodulatory or immunosuppressive medication at sampling. The protocol was immunoSEQ multiplex PCR, while the TCRdb copy is restricted to in-frame clones and leaves out a portion. Sampling found about 6,600 clones, none seen once. The CDR3 has 13 amino acids. The germline CDR1 and CDR2 sequences are SGHDT and YYEEEE. V gave up 4 bases and J gave up 5 bases, with 12 bases separating them. This clone was seen more than once but under ten times. Its cognate antigen is unknown. The read finishes 3 residues shy of the CDR3 end, and the germline J gene is used to complete it.

V gene TRBV5-6 combines with J gene TRBJ2-5; D remains unclear. Sequencing used peripheral blood mononuclear cells. This clonotype was sampled from a human donor with common variable immunodeficiency. CDR3 sequence reads: CASSQLTGETQYF. The DNA read from the CDR3 is TGTGCCAGCAGCCAACTGACTGGGGAGACC.